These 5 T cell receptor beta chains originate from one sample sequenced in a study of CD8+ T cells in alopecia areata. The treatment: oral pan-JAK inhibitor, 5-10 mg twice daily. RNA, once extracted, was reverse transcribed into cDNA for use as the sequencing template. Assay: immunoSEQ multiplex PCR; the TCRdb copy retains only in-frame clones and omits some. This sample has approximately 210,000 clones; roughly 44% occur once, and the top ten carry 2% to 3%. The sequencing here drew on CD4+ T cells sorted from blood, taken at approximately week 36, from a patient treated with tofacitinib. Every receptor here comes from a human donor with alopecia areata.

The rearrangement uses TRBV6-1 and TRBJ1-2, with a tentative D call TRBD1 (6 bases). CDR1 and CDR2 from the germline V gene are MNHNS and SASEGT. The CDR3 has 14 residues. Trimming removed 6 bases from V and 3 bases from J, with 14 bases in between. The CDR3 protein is CASSLTGFDYGYTF. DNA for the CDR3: TGTGCCAGCAGCTTGACAGGCTTCGACTATGGCTACACCTTC.

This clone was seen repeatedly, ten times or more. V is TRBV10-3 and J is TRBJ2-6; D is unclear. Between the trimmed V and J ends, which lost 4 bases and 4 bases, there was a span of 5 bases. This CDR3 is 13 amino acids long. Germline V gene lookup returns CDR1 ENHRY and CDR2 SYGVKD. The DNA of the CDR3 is TGTGCCATCAGTGTTTTGGGGGCCAACGTCCTGACTTTC. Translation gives CAISVLGANVLTF.

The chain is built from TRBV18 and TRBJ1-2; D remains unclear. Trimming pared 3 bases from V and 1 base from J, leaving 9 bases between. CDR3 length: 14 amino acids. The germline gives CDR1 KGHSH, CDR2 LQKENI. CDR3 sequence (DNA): TGTGCCAGCTCACCCCGACGGGATAACTATGGCTACACCTTC. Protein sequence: CASSPRRDNYGYTF. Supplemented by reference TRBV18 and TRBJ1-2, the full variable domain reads NAGVMQNPRHLVRRRGQEARLRCSPMKGHSHVYWYRQLPEEGLKFMVYLQKENIIDESGMPKERFSAEFPKEGPSILRIQQVVRGDSAAYFCASSPRRDNYGYTFGSGTRLTVV.

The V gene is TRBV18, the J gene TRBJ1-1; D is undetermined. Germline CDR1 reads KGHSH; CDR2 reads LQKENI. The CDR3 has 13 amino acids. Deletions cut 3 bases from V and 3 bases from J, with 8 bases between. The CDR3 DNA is TGTGCCAGCTCACCTATGGCCGACACTGAAGCTTTCTTT. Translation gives CASSPMADTEAFF.

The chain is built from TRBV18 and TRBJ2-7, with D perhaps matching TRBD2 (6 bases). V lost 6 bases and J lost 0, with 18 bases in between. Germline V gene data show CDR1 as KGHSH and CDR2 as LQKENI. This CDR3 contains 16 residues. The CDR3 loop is CASSPSLDGSSYEQYF. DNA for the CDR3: TGTGCCAGCTCCCCAAGTCTGGACGGGAGCTCCTACGAGCAGTACTTC.